This TCR beta chain appears in the sequencing data of a study of blood T cells in healthy people across ages. It was with a sample-barcoded 5' primer and a J-beta primer mix that a second PCR of about 6 to 12 cycles was run. Using its own MiXCR run on the 5' RACE reads, TCRdb lists one record per CDR3 protein. The sample lists under 700,000 distinct CDR3 sequences, under 30% seen once, with 7.5% to 9% in the top ten. There are a few counts of this clonotype. The germline CDR1 and CDR2 sequences are LGHNA and YSLEER. This CDR3 has 18 amino acids. The data also belong to a second study, concerning T cells of mothers and their children. From that report: In each mother, TCR beta CDR3 reads exceeded 10 million; in each child, they numbered approximately 3 million.

The V and J genes are TRBV4-3 and TRBJ2-5; D is possibly TRBD1 or TRBD2 (6 bases each). With the DNA end fitting TRBJ2-1 better, the J assignment may be wrong. The receptor comes from a boy aged 10-17 years in good health. Sequencing was performed on blood. Written as DNA, the CDR3 is TGCGCCAGCAGCCAAGATCCAAGGGGACACCTCGGGGGTCAGGTGCAGTTCTTC. This sequence encodes CASSQDPRGHLGGQVQFF.